This record covers a single T cell receptor beta chain. This sample stems from a study of blood T cell repertoires in COVID-19. Study as a whole: T cells, B-cell-depleted T cells, or PBMCs provided the cDNA or gDNA that served as material.

The CDR3 sequence is 15 residues long. CDR1 and CDR2 from the germline V gene are SGHAT and FQNNGV. V lost 3 bases to trimming and J lost 2 bases, with 12 bases between them. Profiled with immunoSEQ multiplex PCR; TCRdb holds only in-frame clones, not every one. The table shows about 160,000 clones, with roughly 87% occurring only once. This chain links TRBV11-2 with TRBJ2-3, with D perhaps TRBD2 (6 bases). This sequence originates from a woman in her fifties or sixties who had recovered from COVID-19. Sequencing input: peripheral blood. CDR3 nucleotides: TGTGCCAGCAGCTTCGTGCGGGGATACACAGATACGCAGTATTTT. The encoded protein is CASSFVRGYTDTQYF.